This T cell receptor beta chain appears in the sequencing data of a study of blood T cell repertoires in COVID-19. Study-level information: Sources were T cells, B-cell-depleted T cells, or PBMCs; the material itself was cDNA or gDNA.

The V end lost 4 bases, the J end lost 7 bases, and 13 bases lay between the germline ends. This CDR3 comprises 14 residues. The germline gives CDR1 LGHDT, CDR2 YNNKEL (reference sequence). Profiling relied on immunoSEQ multiplex PCR, and the TCRdb table lists in-frame clones only, not all of them. The data contain fewer than 60,000 clones, approximately 88% of them singletons. The V and J genes are TRBV3-1 (or the pseudogene TRBV3-2) and TRBJ2-2, with a tentative D call TRBD2 (5 bases). The sequenced material came from peripheral blood. The clonotype was recovered from a man aged 25-45 years with COVID-19, enrolled during active disease. CDR3 DNA: TGTGCCAGCAGCCTCCGAGGGTCCAGCGGGGAGCTGTTTTTT. Residues: CASSLRGSSGELFF.